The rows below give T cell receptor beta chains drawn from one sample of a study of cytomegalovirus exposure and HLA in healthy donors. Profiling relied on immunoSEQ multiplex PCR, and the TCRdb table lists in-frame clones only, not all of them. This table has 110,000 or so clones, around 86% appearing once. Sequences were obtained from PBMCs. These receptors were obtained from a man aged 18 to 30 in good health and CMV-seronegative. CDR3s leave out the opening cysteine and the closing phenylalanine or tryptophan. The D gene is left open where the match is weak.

ASSMTYRDEQF 11 TRBJ2-1 NA TRBV5-4
ASSPNRGWYEQY 12 TRBJ2-7 TRBD1 TRBV27
ASSPAPGDYGYT 12 TRBJ1-2 NA TRBV19
ASNPAGGNTIY 11 TRBJ1-3 NA TRBV19
ASSQESSGRAYEQY 14 TRBJ2-7 TRBD2 TRBV4-1
ATSRRTGTNTEAF 13 TRBJ1-1 TRBD1 TRBV15
ASSRPRDQPQH 11 TRBJ1-5 NA TRBV6-1
AWSSGEDQPQH 11 TRBJ1-5 NA TRBV30
ASSEGRGPNTIY 12 TRBJ1-3 NA TRBV25-1
ASSLGTGKSYEQY 13 TRBJ2-7 TRBD1 TRBV5-1
ASRQSSGNTIY 11 TRBJ1-3 NA TRBV5-1
AIRGEASYEQY 11 TRBJ2-7 NA TRBV10-3
ASTQSGGELF 10 TRBJ2-2 NA TRBV5-1
ASSLDGGTATEAF 13 TRBJ1-1 NA TRBV7-2
ASSSLSGNPPQH 12 TRBJ1-5 NA TRBV7-2
ASSLDVEYSGNTIY 14 TRBJ1-3 NA TRBV7-9
ASSLGLAASYEQY 13 TRBJ2-7 TRBD2 TRBV5-1
ATSRADQPQH 10 TRBJ1-5 NA TRBV15
ASSSGLNTEAF 11 TRBJ1-1 NA TRBV11-2
ASSQTRQGQGYNEQF 15 TRBJ2-1 TRBD1 TRBV4-1
ASSSGTSGSHGELF 14 TRBJ2-2 TRBD2 TRBV7-9
ASSEREQAQQY 11 TRBJ2-7 NA TRBV25-1
ASSPAGGLARETQY 14 TRBJ2-5 TRBD2 TRBV4-2
ASREVSYEQY 10 TRBJ2-7 NA TRBV6-1
ASSQQGRTEAF 11 TRBJ1-1 TRBD1 TRBV5-4
ASSPGWTSGSSYNEQF 16 TRBJ2-1 TRBD2 TRBV5-1
ASSLDGRDNQPQH 13 TRBJ1-5 NA TRBV5-4
AISGNSEQF 9 TRBJ2-1 NA TRBV10-3
ASRGVYNSPLH 11 TRBJ1-6 NA TRBV6-1
ATRPRSNQPQH 11 TRBJ1-5 NA TRBV19
AINGQGRDEQF 11 TRBJ2-1 TRBD1 TRBV10-3
ASRVSTPGDSMETQY 15 TRBJ2-5 NA TRBV7-8
ASSVGGGVGQPQH 13 TRBJ1-5 NA TRBV9
ASSLGGGTSAPRETQY 16 TRBJ2-5 TRBD2 TRBV13
ASTWGGAYEQF 11 TRBJ2-1 NA TRBV7-2
ASKDRGDTIY 10 TRBJ1-3 TRBD1 TRBV2
ASSPPTSGRGNEQF 14 TRBJ2-1 TRBD2 TRBV27
ASSLPGTSRLTDTQY 15 TRBJ2-3 TRBD2 TRBV27
AREPRTGNPYEQY 13 TRBJ2-7 TRBD1 TRBV2
ASSPRGAVEQY 11 TRBJ2-7 NA TRBV19
ASSEPSGGAADTQY 14 TRBJ2-3 TRBD2 TRBV25-1
ASSPDRGSEQY 11 TRBJ2-7 TRBD1 TRBV7-8
ASSIREVDYGYT 12 TRBJ1-2 NA TRBV19
ASSNTGGHNSPLH 13 TRBJ1-6 TRBD1 TRBV19
ASQFSGFNGTEAF 13 TRBJ1-1 NA TRBV6-5
ASTHSGTGFEQY 12 TRBJ2-7 TRBD1 TRBV6-1
ASSSGVARDEQF 12 TRBJ2-1 NA TRBV11-3
ASSRTGVGQPQH 12 TRBJ1-5 TRBD1 TRBV6-5
ASSLVTGPNYGYT 13 TRBJ1-2 NA TRBV27
ASSIGTGNTEAF 12 TRBJ1-1 NA TRBV19
AWSRDRSNYGYT 12 TRBJ1-2 TRBD1 TRBV30
ASSPLLGLAGLYEQY 15 TRBJ2-7 TRBD2 TRBV28
ASSLVGLAGVTDTQY 15 TRBJ2-3 TRBD2 TRBV7-8
ASSIAGGGETQY 12 TRBJ2-5 TRBD2 TRBV5-6
AWSSGSGADTQY 12 TRBJ2-3 NA TRBV30